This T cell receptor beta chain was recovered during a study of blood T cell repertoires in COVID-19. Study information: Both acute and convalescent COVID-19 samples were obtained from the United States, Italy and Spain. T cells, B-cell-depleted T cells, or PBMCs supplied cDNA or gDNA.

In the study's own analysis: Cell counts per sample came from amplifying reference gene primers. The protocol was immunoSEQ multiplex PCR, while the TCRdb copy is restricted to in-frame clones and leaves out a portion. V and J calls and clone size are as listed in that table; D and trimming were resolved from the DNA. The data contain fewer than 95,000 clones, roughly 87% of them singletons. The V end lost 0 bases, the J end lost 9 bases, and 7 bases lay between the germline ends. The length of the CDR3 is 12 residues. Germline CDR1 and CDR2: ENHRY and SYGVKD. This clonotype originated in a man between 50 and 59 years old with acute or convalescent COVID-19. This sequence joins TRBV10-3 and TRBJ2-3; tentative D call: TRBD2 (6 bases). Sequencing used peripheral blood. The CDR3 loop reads CAISESGRTQYF. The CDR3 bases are TGTGCCATCAGTGAGTCGGGGAGGACGCAGTATTTT.